This entry features one T cell receptor beta chain sequence. Its antigen remains unknown. There are 15 residues in the CDR3. Deletions cut 6 bases from V and 0 bases from J, with 15 bases between. This sample is drawn from a study of blood T cells in healthy people across ages. Whole-study results and caveats: Donor CMV status was unknown, possibly confounding expanded clonotype changes.

Isolation recovered at least 7 million PBMCs from every sample. Alongside a J-beta primer mix, a sample-barcoded 5' primer served in a second PCR lasting roughly 6 to 12 cycles. Any given sample supplied a minimum of 3 million CDR3-containing paired-end reads. TCRdb ran MiXCR on the 5' RACE reads and lists one entry per CDR3 protein. This table has 1.4 million to 1.5 million distinct CDR3 sequences, 42% appearing once. The chain recombines TRBV12-3 or TRBV12-4 with TRBJ2-7; D uncertain. The sequence derives from a woman between 18 and 30 years old in good health. Sequencing was carried out using blood. The CDR3 spells CASSVMPQSSYEQYF. In DNA, the CDR3 is TGTGCCAGCAGCGTTATGCCCCAAAGCTCCTACGAGCAGTACTTC.